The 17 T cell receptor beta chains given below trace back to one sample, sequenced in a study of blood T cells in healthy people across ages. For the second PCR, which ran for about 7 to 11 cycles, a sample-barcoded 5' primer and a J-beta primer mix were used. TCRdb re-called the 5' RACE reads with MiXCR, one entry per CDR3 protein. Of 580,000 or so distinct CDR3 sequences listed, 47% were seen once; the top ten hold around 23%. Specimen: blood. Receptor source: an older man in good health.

The CDR3 loop reads CAGAGGFRNEQFF. CDR3 DNA: TGTGCCGGTGCGGGAGGGTTTAGGAATGAGCAGTTCTTC. The rearrangement uses TRBV7-9 and TRBJ2-1; 9 positions match TRBD2. The CDR3 is 13 amino acids. Germline V lookup: CDR1 SEHNR, CDR2 FQNEAQ (reference sequence). Trimming removed 11 bases from V and 7 bases from J; junction bases left unmatched: 9. Combining the CDR3 with reference TRBV7-9 and TRBJ2-1 gives the whole variable domain DTGVSQNPRHKITKRGQNVTFRCDPISEHNRLYWYRQTLGQGPEFLTYFQNEAQLEKSRLLSDRFSAERPKGSFSTLEIQRTEQGDSAMYLCAGAGGFRNEQFFGPGTRLTVL.

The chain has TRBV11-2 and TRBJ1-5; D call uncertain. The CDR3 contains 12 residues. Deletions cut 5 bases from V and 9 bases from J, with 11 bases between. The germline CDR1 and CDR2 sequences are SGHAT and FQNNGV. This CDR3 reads CASSATNGPQHF. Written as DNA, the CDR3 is TGTGCCAGCAGCGCCACCAATGGGCCCCAGCATTTT.

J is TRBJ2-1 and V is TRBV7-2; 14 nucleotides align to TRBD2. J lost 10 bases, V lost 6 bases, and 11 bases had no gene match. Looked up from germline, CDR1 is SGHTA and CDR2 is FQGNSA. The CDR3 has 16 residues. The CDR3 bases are TGTGCCAGCAGTTCGTGGGGGACTAGCGGGAGCAGGGAGCAGTTCTTC. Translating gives CASSSWGTSGSREQFF.

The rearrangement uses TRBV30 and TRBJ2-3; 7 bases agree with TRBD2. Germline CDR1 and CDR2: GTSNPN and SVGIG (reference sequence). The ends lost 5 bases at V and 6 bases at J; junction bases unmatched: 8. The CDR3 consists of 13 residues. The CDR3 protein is CAWRRGSVDTQYF. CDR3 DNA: TGTGCCTGGCGGCGGGGGTCTGTCGATACGCAGTATTTT.

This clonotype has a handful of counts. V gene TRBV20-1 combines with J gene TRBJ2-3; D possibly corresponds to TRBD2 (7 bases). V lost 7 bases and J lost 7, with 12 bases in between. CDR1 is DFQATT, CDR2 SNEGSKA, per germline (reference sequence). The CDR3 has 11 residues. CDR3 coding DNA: TGCAGTGGGGGGGGCGGAAATACGCAGTATTTT. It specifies CSGGGGNTQYF.

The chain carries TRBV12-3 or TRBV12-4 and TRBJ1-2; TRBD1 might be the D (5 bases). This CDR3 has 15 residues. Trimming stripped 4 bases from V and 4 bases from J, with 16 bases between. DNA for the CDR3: TGTGCCAGCAGTTCGGGACGGCCGGTGGGCTATGGCTACACCTTC. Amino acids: CASSSGRPVGYGYTF.

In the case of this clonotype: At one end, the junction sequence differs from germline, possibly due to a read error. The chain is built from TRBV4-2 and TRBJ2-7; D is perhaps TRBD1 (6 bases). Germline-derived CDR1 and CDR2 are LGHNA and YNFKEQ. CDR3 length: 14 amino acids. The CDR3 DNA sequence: TGTGCCAGCAGCCAAGATTTCAGGGGCTACGAGCGGTACTTC. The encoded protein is CASSQDFRGYERYF.

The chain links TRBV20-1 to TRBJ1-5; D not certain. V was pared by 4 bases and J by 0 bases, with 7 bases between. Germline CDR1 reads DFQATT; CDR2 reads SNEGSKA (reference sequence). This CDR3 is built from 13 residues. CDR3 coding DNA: TGCAGTGCTAAGGTGTATAGCAATCAGCCCCAGCATTTT. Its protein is CSAKVYSNQPQHF.

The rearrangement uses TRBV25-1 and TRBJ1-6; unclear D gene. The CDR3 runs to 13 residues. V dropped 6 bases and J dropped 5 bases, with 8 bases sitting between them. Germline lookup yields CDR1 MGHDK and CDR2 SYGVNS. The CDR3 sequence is CASSRGNNSPLHF. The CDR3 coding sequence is TGTGCCAGCAGCCGGGGAAATAATTCACCCCTCCACTTT.

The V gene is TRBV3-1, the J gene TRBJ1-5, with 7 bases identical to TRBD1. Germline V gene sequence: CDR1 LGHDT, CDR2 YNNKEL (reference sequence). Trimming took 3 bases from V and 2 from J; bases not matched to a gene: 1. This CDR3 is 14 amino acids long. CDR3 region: CASSHGQGNQPQHF. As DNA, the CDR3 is TGTGCCAGCAGCCATGGACAGGGCAATCAGCCCCAGCATTTT.

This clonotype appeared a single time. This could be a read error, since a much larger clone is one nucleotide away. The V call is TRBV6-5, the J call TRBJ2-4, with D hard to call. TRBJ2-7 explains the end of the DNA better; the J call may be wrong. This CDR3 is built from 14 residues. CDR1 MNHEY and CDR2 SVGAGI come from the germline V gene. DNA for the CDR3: TGTACCAGCAGTGGGGAAAGAACGCCCTACGAGCAGTACTTC. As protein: CTSSGERTPYEQYF.

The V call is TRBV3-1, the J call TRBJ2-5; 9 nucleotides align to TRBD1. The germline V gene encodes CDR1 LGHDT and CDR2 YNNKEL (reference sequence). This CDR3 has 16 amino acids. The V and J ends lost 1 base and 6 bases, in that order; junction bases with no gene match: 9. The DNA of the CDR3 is TGTGCCAGCAGCCAAGGAGGACAGGGGTCGGGAAAGACCCAGTACTTC. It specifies CASSQGGQGSGKTQYF.

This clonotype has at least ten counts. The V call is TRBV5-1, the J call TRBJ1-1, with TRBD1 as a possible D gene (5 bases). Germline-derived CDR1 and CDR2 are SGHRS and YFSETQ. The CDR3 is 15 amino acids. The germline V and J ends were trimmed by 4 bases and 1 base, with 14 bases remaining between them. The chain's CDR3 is CASSLQGTANTEAFF. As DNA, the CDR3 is TGCGCCAGCAGCCTACAAGGGACGGCGAACACTGAAGCTTTCTTT.

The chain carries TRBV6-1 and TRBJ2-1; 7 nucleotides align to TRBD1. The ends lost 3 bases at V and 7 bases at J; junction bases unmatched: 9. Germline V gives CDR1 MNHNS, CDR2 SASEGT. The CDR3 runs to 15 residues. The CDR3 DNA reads TGTGCCAGCAGTGATGGGCCAGGGGGAAAGAATGAGCAGTTCTTC. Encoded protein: CASSDGPGGKNEQFF.

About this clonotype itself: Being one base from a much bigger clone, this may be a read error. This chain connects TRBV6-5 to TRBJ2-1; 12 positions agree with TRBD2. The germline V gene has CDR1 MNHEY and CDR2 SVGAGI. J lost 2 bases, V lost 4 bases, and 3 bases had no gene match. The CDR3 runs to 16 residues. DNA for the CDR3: TGTGCCAGCAGTTCGACTAGCGGGGGCCCCTACAATGAGCAGTTCTTC. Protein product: CASSSTSGGPYNEQFF.

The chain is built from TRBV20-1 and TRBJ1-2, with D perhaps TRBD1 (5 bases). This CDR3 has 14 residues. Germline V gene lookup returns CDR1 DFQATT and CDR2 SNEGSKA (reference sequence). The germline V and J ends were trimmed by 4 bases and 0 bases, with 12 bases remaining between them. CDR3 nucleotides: TGCAGTGCTAAGAACAGGCTCACTAACTATGGCTACACCTTC. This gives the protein CSAKNRLTNYGYTF.

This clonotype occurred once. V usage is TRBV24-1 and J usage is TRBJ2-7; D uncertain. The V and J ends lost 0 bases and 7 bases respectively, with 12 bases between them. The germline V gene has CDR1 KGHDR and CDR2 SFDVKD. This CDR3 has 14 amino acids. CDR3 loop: CATSDLDLRNEQYF. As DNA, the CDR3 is TGTGCCACCAGTGATTTGGACCTTCGGAATGAGCAGTACTTC.